The source of this T cell receptor beta chain is a study of T cells in Graves' hyperthyroidism and ophthalmopathy. Background on the study: At the time of initial diagnosis and before any treatment, peripheral blood was collected.

The source material, RNA transcripts, was used to amplify TCR beta CDR3 regions. The HTBI set primed first-round TCR CDR3 RT-PCR. One entry per CDR3 protein, called by TCRdb with MiXCR from the multiplex PCR reads. The table lists 650,000 to 850,000 distinct CDR3 sequences, 15% to 20% of them singletons. The study's findings and limits: Most thyroid-expanded clonotypes above 0.001 were also found in blood.

Each diagnosis was grounded in clinical symptoms, serum thyroxine and TRAb, thyroid ultrasound, and orbital computed tomography. This CDR3 region has 16 residues. Germline V lookup: CDR1 MNHEY, CDR2 SMNVEV (reference sequence). Deletions cut 0 bases from V and 5 bases from J, with 17 bases between. Comment on this clonotype: Its antigen is undetermined.

The material sequenced was blood. This sequence originates from a woman aged 50 to 65 with Graves' hyperthyroidism that later progressed to Graves' ophthalmopathy. This chain links TRBV27 with TRBJ2-7; D might be TRBD1 or TRBD2, each matching 6 bases. The CDR3 nucleotides read TGTGCCAGCAGTTTATCCCGGGGGCGCGGTTTGGACGAGCAGTACTTC. Its protein product is CASSLSRGRGLDEQYF.